This T cell receptor (beta chain) was sequenced during a study of shared clonotypes between healthy human individuals. This clone was counted once. CDR3 length: 14 amino acids. V lost 2 bases to trimming and J lost 4 bases; unmatched junction nucleotides: 0. Germline values: CDR1 MRHNA, CDR2 SNTAGT. Produced via immunoSEQ multiplex PCR; TCRdb's table is partial and in-frame only. Of about 2.2 million clones listed, about 92% are singletons. Naive CD8 cells, CD45RO-negative and positively selected for CCR7, excluded terminally differentiated effector memory CD45RA+ cells. This receptor was identified in a man aged 18-30 years in good health. Some clones in this sample may be carry-over from other donors' samples. Sequencing was carried out using naive CD8+ T cells from PBMCs. The rearrangement uses TRBV6-4 and TRBJ2-3; 10 bases match TRBD2. CDR3 nucleotides: TGTGCCAGCAGTGACGGGACTAGCGCAGATACGCAGTATTTT. Protein: CASSDGTSADTQYF.